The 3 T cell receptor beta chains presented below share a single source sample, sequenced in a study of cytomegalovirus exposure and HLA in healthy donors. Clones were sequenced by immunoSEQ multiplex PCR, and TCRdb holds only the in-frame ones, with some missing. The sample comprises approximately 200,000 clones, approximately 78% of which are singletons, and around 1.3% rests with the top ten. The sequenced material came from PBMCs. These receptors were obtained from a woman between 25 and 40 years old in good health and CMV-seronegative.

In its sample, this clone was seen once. CDR3 loop: CASSSGWNTIYF. CDR3 DNA sequence: TGTGCCAGCAGCTCGGGGTGGAACACCATATATTTT. This chain connects TRBV7-9 to TRBJ1-3; D call uncertain. The germline V gene encodes CDR1 SEHNR and CDR2 FQNEAQ (reference sequence). The V and J ends lost 4 bases and 7 bases respectively, with 8 bases between them. CDR3 length: 12 residues.

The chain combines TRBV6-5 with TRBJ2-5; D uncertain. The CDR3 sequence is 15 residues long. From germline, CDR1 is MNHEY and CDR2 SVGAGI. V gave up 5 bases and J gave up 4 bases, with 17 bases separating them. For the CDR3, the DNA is TGTGCCAGCAGTACCAGTGGCGGCCGTACAGAGACCCAGTACTTC. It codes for CASSTSGGRTETQYF.

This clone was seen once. CDR3 in DNA: TGCGCCAGCAGCTTGGGGACAGTCGGCGCGTCAACTAATGAAAAACTGTTTTTT. Translating it yields CASSLGTVGASTNEKLFF. This sequence joins TRBV5-1 and TRBJ1-4, with TRBD1 as a possible D gene (6 bases). From germline, CDR1 is SGHRS and CDR2 YFSETQ. The CDR3 runs to 18 residues. Deletions cut 0 bases from V and 0 bases from J, with 15 bases between.